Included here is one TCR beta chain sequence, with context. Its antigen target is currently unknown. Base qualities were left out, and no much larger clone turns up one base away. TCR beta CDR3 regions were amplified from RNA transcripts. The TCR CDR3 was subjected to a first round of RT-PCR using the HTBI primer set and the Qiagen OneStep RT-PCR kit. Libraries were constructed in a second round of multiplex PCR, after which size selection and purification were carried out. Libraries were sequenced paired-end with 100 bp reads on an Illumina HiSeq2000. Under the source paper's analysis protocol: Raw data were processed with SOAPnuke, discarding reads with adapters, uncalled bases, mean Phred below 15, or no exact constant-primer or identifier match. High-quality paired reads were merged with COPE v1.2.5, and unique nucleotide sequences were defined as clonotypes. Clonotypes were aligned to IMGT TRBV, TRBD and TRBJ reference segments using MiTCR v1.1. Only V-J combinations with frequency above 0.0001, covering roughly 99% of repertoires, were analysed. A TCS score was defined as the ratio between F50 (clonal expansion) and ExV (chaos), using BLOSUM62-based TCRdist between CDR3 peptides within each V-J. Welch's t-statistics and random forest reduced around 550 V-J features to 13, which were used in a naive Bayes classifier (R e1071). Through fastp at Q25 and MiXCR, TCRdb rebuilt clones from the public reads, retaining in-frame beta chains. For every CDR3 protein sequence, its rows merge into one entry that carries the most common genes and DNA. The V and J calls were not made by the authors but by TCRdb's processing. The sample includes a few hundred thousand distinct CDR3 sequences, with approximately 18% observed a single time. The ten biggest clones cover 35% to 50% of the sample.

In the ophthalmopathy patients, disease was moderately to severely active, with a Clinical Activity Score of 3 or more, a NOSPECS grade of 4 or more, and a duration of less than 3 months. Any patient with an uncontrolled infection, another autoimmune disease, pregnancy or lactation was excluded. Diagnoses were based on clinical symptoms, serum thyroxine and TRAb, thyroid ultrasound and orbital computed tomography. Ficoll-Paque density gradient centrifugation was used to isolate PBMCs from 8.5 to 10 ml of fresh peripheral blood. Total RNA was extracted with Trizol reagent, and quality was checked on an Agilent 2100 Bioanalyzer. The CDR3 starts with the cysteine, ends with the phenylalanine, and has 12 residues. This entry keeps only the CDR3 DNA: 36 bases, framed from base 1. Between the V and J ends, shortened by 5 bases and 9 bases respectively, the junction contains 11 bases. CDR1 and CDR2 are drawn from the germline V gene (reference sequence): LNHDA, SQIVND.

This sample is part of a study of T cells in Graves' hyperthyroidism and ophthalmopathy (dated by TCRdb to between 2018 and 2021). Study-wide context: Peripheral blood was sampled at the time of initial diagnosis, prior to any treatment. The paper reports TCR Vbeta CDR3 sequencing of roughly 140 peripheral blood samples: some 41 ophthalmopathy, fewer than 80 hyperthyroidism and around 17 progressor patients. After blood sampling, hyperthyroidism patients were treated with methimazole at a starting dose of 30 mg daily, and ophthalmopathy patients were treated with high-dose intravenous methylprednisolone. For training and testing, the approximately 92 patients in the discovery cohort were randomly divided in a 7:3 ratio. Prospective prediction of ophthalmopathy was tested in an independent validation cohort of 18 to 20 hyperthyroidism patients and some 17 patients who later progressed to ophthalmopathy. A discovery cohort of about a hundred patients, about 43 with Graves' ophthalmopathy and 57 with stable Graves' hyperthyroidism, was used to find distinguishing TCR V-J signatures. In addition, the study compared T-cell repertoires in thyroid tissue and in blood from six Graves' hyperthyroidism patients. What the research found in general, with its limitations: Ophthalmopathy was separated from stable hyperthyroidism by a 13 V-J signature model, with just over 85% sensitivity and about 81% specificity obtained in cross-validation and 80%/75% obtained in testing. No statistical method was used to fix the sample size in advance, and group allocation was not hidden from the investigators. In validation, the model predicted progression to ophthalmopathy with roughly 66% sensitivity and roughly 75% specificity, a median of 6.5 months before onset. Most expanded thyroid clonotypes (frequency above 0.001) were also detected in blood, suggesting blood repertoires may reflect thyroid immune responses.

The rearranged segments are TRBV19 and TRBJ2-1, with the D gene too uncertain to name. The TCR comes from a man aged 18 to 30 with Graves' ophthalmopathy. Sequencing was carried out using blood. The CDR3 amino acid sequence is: CASSPSLGEQFF. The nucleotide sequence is TGTGCCAGTAGTCCCAGTTTGGGTGAGCAGTTCTTC.